What follows are 2 T cell receptor beta chains derived from one specimen sequenced in a study of post-analysis software for immune sequencing data. Study-level points and caveats: TRBV segments more frequent in patients than in controls numbered a few and included TRBV5-6, TRBV5-1 and TRBV20-1.

Antigens of these TCRs are unknown. TCR beta cDNA libraries included unique molecular identifiers. In TCRdb, the PCR reads were re-called with MiXCR into one record per CDR3 protein. Seen here are 600,000 to 750,000 distinct CDR3 sequences, around 64% observed once, and the top ten hold over 9%. Input material: blood. All receptors come from a girl aged 2 to 9 with multiple sclerosis.

This clonotype has more than one count but fewer than ten. The genes are TRBV5-1 and TRBJ2-1; 11 nucleotides match TRBD1. Per the germline V gene, CDR1 is SGHRS and CDR2 is YFSETQ. The CDR3 loop spans 17 amino acids. Trimming cost V 0 bases and J 3 bases; bases outside gene matches: 5. The CDR3: CASSLGDRGRNYNEQFF. The CDR3 DNA sequence: TGCGCCAGCAGCTTGGGGGACAGGGGGAGAAACTACAATGAGCAGTTCTTC.

The chain has TRBV29-1 and TRBJ1-1, with 12 bases identical to TRBD1. Germline assignment: CDR1 SQVTM and CDR2 ANQGSEA. The V and J ends lost 3 bases and 2 bases, in that order; junction bases with no gene match: 4. The CDR3 consists of 15 residues. The CDR3 reads CSVDGDRGHNTEAFF. In DNA, the CDR3 is TGCAGCGTTGACGGGGACAGGGGGCACAACACTGAAGCTTTCTTT.